This is a list of T cell receptor beta chains from one sample in a study of blood T cells in healthy people across ages. TCRdb independently ran MiXCR on the 5' RACE reads; one entry per CDR3 protein. The profile covers 450,000 to 700,000 distinct CDR3 sequences, with roughly 28% appearing a single time and approximately 17% taken by the ten largest. Sequencing was performed on blood. These receptors were obtained from a woman aged 70-85 years in good health. Both conserved end residues are part of each CDR3. The D gene is left open where the match is weak. Size is stated for part of the rows, as once, few or many counts, or as a class when the clone is expanded.

TRBJ2-7	TRBV7-8	many	-	TGTGCCAGCAGCGCCCGACAGGCCTACGAGCAGTACTTC	CASSARQAYEQYF
TRBJ1-4	TRBV18	once	-	TGTGCCAGCTCACCATCCAGGATAAATGAAAAACTGTTTTTT	CASSPSRINEKLFF
TRBJ1-4	TRBV25-1	-	TRBD1	TGTGCCAGCAGTGAAAACAGGGGTATGGGTGAAAAACTGTTTTTT	CASSENRGMGEKLFF
TRBJ1-2	TRBV30	-	-	TGTGCCTGGAGTGTCGACGACTCCATACACTATGGCTACACCTTC	CAWSVDDSIHYGYTF
TRBJ2-7	TRBV6-6	-	-	TGTGCCAGCAGTTACAAGGCCAGCTCCTACGAGCAGTACTTC	CASSYKASSYEQYF
TRBJ2-3	TRBV9	-	-	TGTGCCAGCAGCCCCGATGCCGCGACAGATACGCAGTATTTT	CASSPDAATDTQYF
TRBJ2-3	TRBV7-9	few	TRBD2	TGTGCCAGCAGCTTAGGACTAGCGGGGCCTTCCACAGATACGCAGTATTTT	CASSLGLAGPSTDTQYF
TRBJ2-5	TRBV5-1	-	TRBD2	TGCGCCAGCAGCTTCCTGACCGGGGGGGCGGGAGAGACCCAGTACTTC	CASSFLTGGAGETQYF
TRBJ2-1	TRBV29-1	once	TRBD1	TGCAGCGGCCGGGGACAGGGGGCCGGTGAGCAGTTCTTC	CSGRGQGAGEQFF
TRBJ1-2	TRBV4-2	-	-	TGTGCCAGCAGCCAAGATAAGGCGTCCGGCTATGGCTACACCTTC	CASSQDKASGYGYTF
TRBJ2-7	TRBV5-6	few	-	TGTGCCAGCAGCTTGCCAGGGCCTGGCGAGCAGTACTTC	CASSLPGPGEQYF
TRBJ2-5	TRBV3-1	many	TRBD2	TGTGCCAGCAGCCAAGCCGCCGGAGGGACTAAACGTTTGGCCCAGTACTTC	CASSQAAGGTKRLAQYF
TRBJ2-2	TRBV2	few	-	TGTGCCAGCAGTGAGGTGGGGACCACTTTCGGGGAGCTGTTTTTT	CASSEVGTTFGELFF
TRBJ2-5	TRBV20-1	many	-	TGCAGTGCTAGAGCGGGACTCCAAGAGACCCAGTACTTC	CSARAGLQETQYF
TRBJ2-6	TRBV20-1	-	-	TGCAGTGCCGGCAGTGCCAACGTCCTGACTTTC	CSAGSANVLTF
TRBJ2-3	TRBV10-3	-	TRBD1	TGTGCCATCAGTGACTCCCGGGGAACAGGGGAGCAAGATACGCAGTATTTT	CAISDSRGTGEQDTQYF
TRBJ2-1	TRBV29-1	-	-	TGCAGCGGTCGCGGGGCAGCTAGGAGTTACAATGAGCAGTTCTTC	CSGRGAARSYNEQFF
TRBJ1-4	TRBV5-1	-	-	TGCGCCAGCAGCTCCATTCCTGAAACTAATGAAAAACTGTTTTTT	CASSSIPETNEKLFF
TRBJ2-5	TRBV12-3/TRBV12-4	many	TRBD1	TGTGCCAGCAGTTTGACAGGGGGCCAAGAGACCCAGTACTTC	CASSLTGGQETQYF
TRBJ2-7	TRBV27	once	TRBD1	TGTGCCAGCAGTTTATCTCACAGGGGAACCTACGAGCAGTACTTC	CASSLSHRGTYEQYF
TRBJ2-1	TRBV4-1	many	-	TGCGCCAGCAGCCCGACCCAAGGAACCTACAATGAGCAGTTCTTC	CASSPTQGTYNEQFF
TRBJ2-5	TRBV6-2/TRBV6-3	-	-	TGTGCCAGCAGTTACACCCGGGACTGGCAGTACTTC	CASSYTRDWQYF
TRBJ1-1	TRBV9	few	TRBD1	TGTGCCAGCAGCCTTACAGGACAGGGAAGGGGCACTGAAGCTTTCTTT	CASSLTGQGRGTEAFF
TRBJ2-1	TRBV6-1	few	-	TGTGCCAGCAGTGGTCGTGGGGGCGGGGACCGCTTAGAGCAGTTCTTC	CASSGRGGGDRLEQFF
TRBJ2-5	TRBV5-5	few	-	TGTGCCAGCAGCCAACCTAAAGAGACCCAGTACTTC	CASSQPKETQYF
TRBJ1-2	TRBV10-3	-	TRBD1	TGTGCCATCAGTGCGGGACAGGGCGATGGCTACACCTTC	CAISAGQGDGYTF
TRBJ2-7	TRBV5-1	few	-	TGCGCCAGCAGCTTGGGAGTCGGAGCCCTCGGGTACGAGCAGTACTTC	CASSLGVGALGYEQYF
TRBJ2-1	TRBV7-2	few	TRBD2	TGTGCCAGCAGCTTTGTGGGGACTAGCGGGGGAGGGGAGCAGTTCTTC	CASSFVGTSGGGEQFF
TRBJ1-1	TRBV29-1	-	TRBD1	TGCAGCACAGGGGTGAGCACTGAAGCTTTCTTT	CSTGVSTEAFF
TRBJ1-1	TRBV4-2	few	-	TGTGCCAGCAGCCAAGATGTTGGGGGCGGCACTGAAGCTTTCTTT	CASSQDVGGGTEAFF
TRBJ2-7	TRBV7-2	few	-	TGTGCCAGCAGCCCGGAGGGGGAACGGAGGTACGAGCAGTACTTC	CASSPEGERRYEQYF
TRBJ2-3	TRBV5-4	few	-	TGTGCCAGCAGCTTGGTTCTGTCTGGGGATACGCAGTATTTT	CASSLVLSGDTQYF
TRBJ2-1	TRBV12-3/TRBV12-4	few	-	TGTGCCAGCAGTCCAGAGAGGCACGAGCAGTTCTTC	CASSPERHEQFF
TRBJ2-1	TRBV3-1	-	TRBD2	TGTGCCAGCAGCCAAGAAGGGACTAGCGGGGAATACAATGAGCAGTTCTTC	CASSQEGTSGEYNEQFF
TRBJ2-7	TRBV27	many	TRBD1	TGTGCCAGCAGTTTCGGCAGGGGGTACGAGCAGTACTTC	CASSFGRGYEQYF
TRBJ2-5	TRBV4-3	few	-	TGCGCCAGCAGCCAAATGGGGGGCCCACCCCAAGAGACCCAGTACTTC	CASSQMGGPPQETQYF
TRBJ1-4	TRBV12-3/TRBV12-4	many	-	TGTGCCAGCAGCCTCCGGGAAAAACTGTTTTTT	CASSLREKLFF
TRBJ1-2	TRBV27	-	-	TGTGCCAGCAGTTCTATGACAACCCACTATGGCTACACCTTC	CASSSMTTHYGYTF
TRBJ1-1	TRBV12-3/TRBV12-4	-	-	TGTGCCAGCAAGTCAAGGGGCGGCTCTGAAGCTTTCTTT	CASKSRGGSEAFF
TRBJ2-1	TRBV6-2/TRBV6-3	-	-	TGTGCCAGCAAGGCCCCTATGACTGGACCTGGGCAGTTCTTC	CASKAPMTGPGQFF
TRBJ2-4	TRBV20-1	-	-	TGCAGTGCTAGTAAGGATGCGTACGGAAACATTCAGTACTTC	CSASKDAYGNIQYF
TRBJ1-5	TRBV20-1	few	-	TGCAGTGCTAGTCACGGGGCGAGGGAGCCCCAGCATTTT	CSASHGAREPQHF
TRBJ2-1	TRBV14	-	-	TGTGCCAGCAGCCAAGATATTGAGCAGTTCTTC	CASSQDIEQFF
TRBJ1-5	TRBV7-9	few	-	TGTGCCAGCAGCCGCAACGAGAATCAGCCCCAGCATTTT	CASSRNENQPQHF
TRBJ2-7	TRBV2	-	-	TGTGCCAGCAGTGAGTGGGGGGGCTACTACGAGCAGTACTTC	CASSEWGGYYEQYF
TRBJ2-6	TRBV7-9	-	-	TGTGCCAGCAGGCGACAGATCTCTGGGGCCAACGTCCTGACTTTC	CASRRQISGANVLTF
TRBJ2-4	TRBV7-9	-	-	TGTGCCAGCAGCACCAAACAGGGAATCCTACCCAAAAACATTCAGTACTTC	CASSTKQGILPKNIQYF
TRBJ1-4	TRBV4-3	-	TRBD1	TGCGCCAGCAGCCAAGCGGGACAGGGGGGCAATGAAAAACTGTTTTTT	CASSQAGQGGNEKLFF
TRBJ2-3	TRBV3-1	-	TRBD2	TGTGCCACCCAGGGACTAGCGGGGGTCACAGATACGCAGTATTTT	CATQGLAGVTDTQYF
TRBJ1-2	TRBV6-6	-	-	TGTGCCGGCAAGGAACTATTAGGCTATGGCTACACCTTC	CAGKELLGYGYTF
TRBJ1-1	TRBV29-1	-	-	TGCAGCGTTGTGCTGGAAACGATGAAAGCTTTCTTT	CSVVLETMKAFF
TRBJ2-1	TRBV27	-	-	TGTGCCAGCAGTTTAGAACCTTACAATGAGCAGTCCTTC	CASSLEPYNEQSF
TRBJ2-3	TRBV6-5	few	-	TGTGCCAGCTCGGGACGGACTAGCACAGATACGCAGTATTTT	CASSGRTSTDTQYF
TRBJ2-3	TRBV28	few	TRBD1	TGTGCCAGCAGTCTTCCGGGACAGGGGGCAGATACGCAGTATTTT	CASSLPGQGADTQYF
TRBJ2-1	TRBV20-1	-	TRBD2	TGCAGTGAACGCCGAGTTGGACGGGGCCGGGTAGCGGGGGGTAATGAGCAGTTCTTC	CSERRVGRGRVAGGNEQFF
TRBJ2-7	TRBV7-2	few	-	TGTGCCAGCAGCTCCGGACTACAGTCCTACGAGCAGTACTTC	CASSSGLQSYEQYF
TRBJ2-1	TRBV7-3	-	TRBD2	TGTGCCAGCAGCTTAGGTCGGTCGGGGGGGCCTGATGAGCAGTTCTTC	CASSLGRSGGPDEQFF
TRBJ1-4	TRBV20-1	few	-	TGCAGTGCTAGTGCAGGGACTAATGGAAAACTGTTTTTT	CSASAGTNGKLFF
TRBJ1-6	TRBV5-1	many	TRBD1	TGCGCCAGCAGCCCAGACAGGGTTGAAAATTCACCCCTCCACTTT	CASSPDRVENSPLHF
TRBJ2-7	TRBV29-1	few	TRBD1	TGCAGCGTTTATACACAGGGGGACGAGCAGTACTTC	CSVYTQGDEQYF